A single sample is the source of the 20 T cell receptor beta chains below, sequenced in a study of regulatory T cells in long-lasting Graves disease (dated by TCRdb to about 2021). Libraries were made using multiplex PCR. This sample was sequenced with an Illumina HiSeq 4000. TCR beta libraries were built with iRepertoire HTBI primers and Arm-PCR amplification of CDR3 regions. TCRdb passed the public sequencing reads through fastp at Q25 and MiXCR, retaining productive beta sequences. Each entry is one CDR3 protein sequence, shown with its most common DNA and genes. Counted in this sample were over 300,000 distinct CDR3 sequences; less than 20% of them appeared once. About 24% of the sample is in the top ten clones. The intended sense of this specimen's time point label: newly diagnosed GD, antithyroid drugs for less than 3 months. RNA was extracted from PBMCs in TRIzol for both TCR sequencing and RNA sequencing.

This sample comprised peripheral blood mononuclear cells (PBMCs), obtained at new diagnosis, from a patient treated with antithyroid drugs. These receptors came from a female donor with Graves disease.

This clonotype was recorded at least ten times. The chain combines TRBV5-1 with TRBJ1-1; 8 bases are shared with TRBD1. The CDR3 is made up of 14 amino acids. Germline trimming cut 7 bases from V and 3 bases from J; bases unmatched to any gene: 8. Germline loops: CDR1 SGHRS, CDR2 YFSETQ. CDR3 DNA sequence: TGCGCCAGCCTACCGAGCAGGGGGCACACTGAAGCTTTCTTT. Amino acid sequence: CASLPSRGHTEAFF. The whole variable domain, filled in from reference TRBV5-1 and TRBJ1-1, reads KAGVTQTPRYLIKTRGQQVTLSCSPISGHRSVSWYQQTPGQGLQFLFEYFSETQRNKGNFPGRFSGRQFSNSRSEMNVSTLELGDSALYLCASLPSRGHTEAFFGQGTRLTVV.

Ten or more counts support this clonotype. The CDR3 DNA is TGCAGTGCTAGAGATGGAGGCGTAGTTTCCCCCACAGATACGCAGTATTTT. Amino acid sequence: CSARDGGVVSPTDTQYF. The J gene is TRBJ2-3, the V gene TRBV20-1; possibly TRBD2 for D (5 bases). Germline lookup yields CDR1 DFQATT and CDR2 SNEGSKA (reference sequence). The ends were cut back, 0 bases at V and 2 bases at J, with 18 bases in the middle. CDR3 length equals 17 residues.

This clonotype appeared many times. The chain employs TRBV30 and TRBJ2-3; D is undetermined. The germline V gene encodes CDR1 GTSNPN and CDR2 SVGIG (reference sequence). With 5 bases removed from V and 4 bases from J, the gap between germline ends came to 4 bases. The CDR3 loop spans 10 amino acids. This chain's CDR3 is CAWGADTQYF. In DNA, the CDR3 is TGTGCCTGGGGAGCAGATACGCAGTATTTT.

In regard to this clonotype: A read error is likely here: a far larger clone is one base away. This rearrangement joins TRBV7-3 to TRBJ2-5; tentative D call: TRBD1 (6 bases). V lost 10 bases to trimming and J lost 11 bases, with 26 bases between them. Looked up from germline, CDR1 is SGHTA and CDR2 is FQGTGA. This CDR3 contains 14 residues. Here the CDR3 reads CATSPGTNRDEQYF. CDR3 in DNA: TGTGCCACGAGCCCCGGGACCAACAGGGATGAGCAGTACTTC.

As to this clonotype: A much larger clone lies one base from this, so it may be a read error. Given the absence of the conserved phenylalanine or tryptophan at the CDR3 end, a read error is likely. The chain combines TRBV2 with TRBJ2-3, with 8 bases that match TRBD1. V was clipped by 5 bases and J by 3 bases; unmatched bases: 7. The CDR3 totals 15 residues. Germline-derived CDR1 and CDR2 are SNHLY and FYNNEI. The CDR3 coding sequence is TGTGCCAGCAGTCCTCGGACAGGGTTGACAGATACGCAGTATTCT. Translated, it gives CASSPRTGLTDTQYS.

This clonotype was counted between two and nine times. The CDR3 sequence is CASSSEGYTF. The CDR3 DNA reads TGTGCCAGCAGCTCAGAGGGCTACACCTTC. The V and J genes are TRBV7-9 and TRBJ1-2; D is ambiguous. Looked up from germline, CDR1 is SEHNR and CDR2 is FQNEAQ (reference sequence). The CDR3 is made up of 10 amino acids. V shed 4 bases and J shed 8 bases, with 5 bases lying between them.

The chain is built from TRBV12-3 or TRBV12-4 and TRBJ1-1; 9 nucleotides line up with TRBD1. The J segment lost 2 bases and the V segment lost 2 bases, leaving 27 bases of the junction unmatched. The CDR3 spans 23 residues. CDR3 amino acids: CASSLFFVTDHQPGQGFNTEAFF. CDR3 bases: TGTGCCAGCAGTTTATTTTTTGTGACGGATCACCAACCGGGACAGGGCTTCAACACTGAAGCTTTCTTT.

This rearrangement joins TRBV27 to TRBJ2-1; possibly TRBD2 for D (5 bases). V lost 6 bases and J lost 2, with 11 bases in between. CDR3 length equals 14 residues. Germline-derived CDR1 and CDR2 are MNHEY and SMNVEV (reference sequence). The chain's CDR3 is CASRTPGAYNEQFF. As DNA, the CDR3 is TGTGCCAGCAGAACCCCCGGGGCCTACAATGAGCAGTTCTTC.

V gene TRBV28 combines with J gene TRBJ2-2; 8 bases match TRBD2. From germline, CDR1 is MDHEN and CDR2 SYDVKM. Trimming at V came to 6 bases and at J to 5 bases, leaving 2 bases not matched to a gene. This CDR3 comprises 13 residues. Written as DNA, the CDR3 is TGTGCCAGCAGACGGGAGGGTACCGGGGAGCTGTTTTTT. Amino acids: CASRREGTGELFF.

At least ten counts were recorded for this clonotype. The chain combines TRBV28 with TRBJ1-6; 9 nucleotides match TRBD1. Germline CDR1 is MDHEN and CDR2 is SYDVKM. This CDR3 contains 15 residues. Losses at the gene ends were 6 bases for V and 8 bases for J; bases not matched to a gene: 8. CDR3 sequence: CASRGETGGYSPLHF. The CDR3 bases are TGTGCCAGCAGGGGAGAGACAGGGGGGTATTCACCCCTCCACTTT.

A note on this clonotype: A much larger clonotype is one base distant, so this may be a read error. The gene calls are TRBV6-5 and TRBJ2-7, with D perhaps given as TRBD1 or TRBD2 (5 bases each). The CDR3 covers 15 residues. CDR1 is MNHEY, CDR2 SVGAGI, per germline. V shed 0 bases and J shed 4 bases, with 13 bases lying between them. The CDR3 spells CASSYSGTSEYEQYF. CDR3 sequence (DNA): TGTGCCAGCAGTTACTCCGGGACGAGCGAATACGAGCAGTACTTC.

The chain is built from TRBV25-1 and TRBJ2-3; D gene unclear. Trimming removed 3 bases from V and 5 bases from J, with 12 bases in between. The length of the CDR3 is 14 residues. CDR1 is MGHDK and CDR2 is SYGVNS in the germline V gene. CDR3 loop: CASSDVGREDTQYF. For the CDR3, the DNA is TGTGCCAGCAGTGACGTGGGAAGGGAAGATACGCAGTATTTT.

In its sample, this clonotype was seen many times. The chain combines TRBV7-9 with TRBJ1-1; D remains ambiguous. The V gene's germline CDR1 is SEHNR and CDR2 FQNEAQ (reference sequence). V dropped 4 bases and J dropped 11 bases, with 14 bases sitting between them. There are 12 residues in the CDR3. The CDR3 DNA reads as TGTGCCAGCAGCTCGAACGCCGGCGGGGCTTTCTTT. Translation: CASSSNAGGAFF.

In its sample, this clonotype was seen many times. The V call is TRBV5-1, the J call TRBJ1-2, with 7 positions matching TRBD1. V trimming: 4 bases; J trimming: 3 bases; junction bases outside the gene matches: 3. This CDR3 has 13 residues. In germline, CDR1 is SGHRS, CDR2 YFSETQ. The CDR3 DNA reads TGCGCCAGCAGCCCAGACAGGGACTATGGCTACACCTTC. Residues: CASSPDRDYGYTF.

This clonotype was detected ten times or more. CDR3: CASSLVGGGIGYTF. The CDR3 nucleotides are TGTGCCAGCAGTTTAGTAGGAGGAGGGATTGGCTACACCTTC. The V gene is TRBV12-3 or TRBV12-4, the J gene TRBJ1-2; D unclear. This CDR3 is built from 14 residues. The ends were cut back, 1 base at V and 7 bases at J, with 13 bases in the middle.

The table lists this clonotype with many counts. The CDR3 loop is CAPEGSNQPQHF. The CDR3 nucleotides read TGTGCCCCTGAGGGAAGCAATCAGCCCCAGCATTTT. The genes are TRBV2 and TRBJ1-5, with unresolved D. V was cut by 11 bases and J by 1 base, with 9 bases left in between. CDR3 length: 12 residues. CDR1 SNHLY and CDR2 FYNNEI come from the germline V gene.

This clonotype was counted at least ten times. The V call is TRBV12-3 or TRBV12-4, the J call TRBJ1-1, with D unclear. The CDR3 runs 12 residues. The V end was cut by 8 bases, the J end by 7 bases, with 14 bases between. The CDR3, as DNA: TGTGCCAGCGGGTCCAAGGTGGGTGAAGCTTTCTTT. Translated: CASGSKVGEAFF.

Ten or more counts support this clonotype. The chain employs TRBV11-2 and TRBJ2-5, with D maybe TRBD1 (5 bases). CDR1 SGHAT and CDR2 FQNNGV come from the germline V gene. The CDR3 runs to 13 residues. Deletions cut 3 bases from V and 9 bases from J, with 14 bases between. CDR3 sequence: CASSLDTSGSQYF. As DNA, the CDR3 is TGTGCCAGCAGCTTGGACACCTCGGGCTCCCAGTACTTC.

This clonotype was seen at least ten times. The chain couples TRBV29-1 to TRBJ2-7, with unresolved D. The CDR3 consists of 15 residues. Looked up from germline, CDR1 is SQVTM and CDR2 is ANQGSEA. The ends were cut back, 7 bases at V and 5 bases at J, with 24 bases in the middle. The CDR3 DNA reads as TGCAGCGCCGCCCTATGGGGAATTAAGAACCACGAGCAGTACTTC. Translating gives CSAALWGIKNHEQYF.

This clonotype occurred many times. The rearrangement uses TRBV27 and TRBJ2-5; 11 bases align to TRBD1. Unmatched junction bases numbered 4, after V lost 5 bases and J lost 2 bases. The CDR3 loop spans 15 amino acids. Per the germline V gene, CDR1 is MNHEY and CDR2 is SMNVEV (reference sequence). CDR3 amino acids: CASSPGTGGQETQYF. CDR3 nucleotides: TGTGCCAGCAGTCCCGGGACAGGGGGACAAGAGACCCAGTACTTC.